Listed below are T cell receptor beta chains from one sample, sequenced in a study of blood T cell repertoires in COVID-19. Generated by immunoSEQ multiplex PCR, the TCRdb table keeps only in-frame clones and is missing some. The data contain about 230,000 clones, approximately 80% of them singletons. The sample comprised peripheral blood. Source of these receptors: a woman older than 75 with active or convalescent COVID-19. Both conserved end residues are part of each CDR3. D genes are given only for firm matches. Clone size is not always given. Where it is, it says once, few, many or a class for expanded clones.

DNA,CDR3,V,D,size,J
TGTGCCAGCAGTTACTCGGGGACTAGCGGGGGGCCTCAGTTCTTC,CASSYSGTSGGPQFF,TRBV6-6,TRBD2,-,TRBJ2-1
TGTGCCAGCAGCTTAGGACAGGGGAACTATGGCTACACCTTC,CASSLGQGNYGYTF,TRBV11-2,TRBD1,-,TRBJ1-2
TGTGCCAGCAGTTTACCTTCATTGGGAGCTTATGGCTACACCTTC,CASSLPSLGAYGYTF,TRBV28,-,-,TRBJ1-2
TGTGCCAGCAGCTTAGGACAGGGCCTTACCTATGGCTACACCTTC,CASSLGQGLTYGYTF,TRBV7-2,TRBD1,-,TRBJ1-2
TGCAGCACCGCGGTTGATGGAAATGAAAAACTGTTTTTT,CSTAVDGNEKLFF,TRBV29-1,-,-,TRBJ1-4
TGTGCCAGCAGTTTACAGACAGGGGATGGCTACACCTTC,CASSLQTGDGYTF,TRBV12-3/TRBV12-4,TRBD1,once,TRBJ1-2
TGTGCCTGGAGACGGGACAGGGCAACGGCTAGGGGCTACACCTTC,CAWRRDRATARGYTF,TRBV30,TRBD1,few,TRBJ1-2
TGTGCCAGCAGTTCAGGGGACCCTAGGGGCACTGAAGCTTTCTTT,CASSSGDPRGTEAFF,TRBV6-6,-,once,TRBJ1-1
TGTGCCAGTAGTATGGGACAGGGGTATGTGGCCAACGTCCTGACTTTC,CASSMGQGYVANVLTF,TRBV19,TRBD1,-,TRBJ2-6
TGTGCCAGCAGCCAGGGTCGCAATCAGCCCCAGCATTTT,CASSQGRNQPQHF,TRBV7-3,-,-,TRBJ1-5
TGTGCCAGCAGTTGGGCTTTTAATCAGCCCCAGCATTTT,CASSWAFNQPQHF,TRBV7-9,-,few,TRBJ1-5
TGTGCCAGCAGCTTACTAGCGGGGGGCCCCACAGATACGCAGTATTTT,CASSLLAGGPTDTQYF,TRBV7-9,TRBD2,-,TRBJ2-3
TGCGCCAGCAGCCCGGCGGCGGGAGTTGGAGAGCAGTACTTC,CASSPAAGVGEQYF,TRBV5-1,TRBD2,-,TRBJ2-7
TGTGCCAGCAGCGCCGGACTAGCGGGAGTACAAGAGCAGTTCTTC,CASSAGLAGVQEQFF,TRBV9,TRBD2,-,TRBJ2-1
TGCGCCAGCGCTCCTAGCGGGGGGGCCGGTGAGACCCAGTACTTC,CASAPSGGAGETQYF,TRBV5-1,TRBD2,-,TRBJ2-5
TGCGCCAGCAGCTTGGACCCACGGTCTGGGGCCAACGTCCTGACTTTC,CASSLDPRSGANVLTF,TRBV5-1,-,-,TRBJ2-6
TGTGCCAGCAGCCAAAGGGGCACCTACGAGCAGTACTTC,CASSQRGTYEQYF,TRBV3-1/TRBV3-2,-,-,TRBJ2-7
TGCGCCAGCAACCGGGACAGGGCCTCCTACGAGCAGTACTTC,CASNRDRASYEQYF,TRBV10-2,TRBD1,-,TRBJ2-7
TGTGCCAGTAGTCCAGGGGACAGGGGGCGAACCGGGGAGCTGTTTTTT,CASSPGDRGRTGELFF,TRBV19,TRBD1,-,TRBJ2-2
TGTGCCAGCAGTCAGACTAGCGGGAGAGTAGATACGCAGTATTTT,CASSQTSGRVDTQYF,TRBV6-5,TRBD2,-,TRBJ2-3
TGTGCCACCAGCAGAGAATTATCCTTTGGACAGGGAGCCAAAAACATTCAGTACTTC,CATSRELSFGQGAKNIQYF,TRBV15,TRBD1,-,TRBJ2-4
TGCGCCAGCAGCTTGATAGGCCAAGACTTTGAAGCTTTCTTT,CASSLIGQDFEAFF,TRBV5-1,-,-,TRBJ1-1
TGTGCCAGTAGCCCCCAGACAGGGAAGCTCAATCAGCCCCAGCATTTT,CASSPQTGKLNQPQHF,TRBV19,TRBD1,-,TRBJ1-5
TGCGCCAGCAGCCAAGATGGCAGGGGGGTTGGTTCTGGGGCCAACGTCCTGACTTTC,CASSQDGRGVGSGANVLTF,TRBV4-3,-,-,TRBJ2-6
TGTGCCAGCTCACCCACTAGCGGGGGGAGTGAAGAGCAGTACTTC,CASSPTSGGSEEQYF,TRBV18,TRBD2,-,TRBJ2-7
TGCGCCAGCAGCTTAGGGGGTACGGAAGAGACCCAGTACTTC,CASSLGGTEETQYF,TRBV5-1,-,-,TRBJ2-5
TGTGCCAGCAGCCAACATCGGGACTCAGCCGCTGGTACGCAGTATTTT,CASSQHRDSAAGTQYF,TRBV7-2,-,-,TRBJ2-3
TGTGCCAGCAGGAGTGGGTCGACCGGGGAAACCGGGGAGCTGTTTTTT,CASRSGSTGETGELFF,TRBV7-2,-,-,TRBJ2-2
TGTGCCAGCAGTGCCTCGGGATTCCCCTATGGCTACACCTTC,CASSASGFPYGYTF,TRBV27,-,once,TRBJ1-2
TGTGCCACCCTACAGGGTGGTGGAAACAATGAGCAGTTCTTC,CATLQGGGNNEQFF,TRBV19,-,-,TRBJ2-1
TGTGCCAGTAGTATACTAGGGGCGGGAAACCAGCCCCAGCATTTT,CASSILGAGNQPQHF,TRBV19,-,-,TRBJ1-5
TGTGCCAGCAGCGTATCCGGGACAGGGTCTTCGTACTTC,CASSVSGTGSSYF,TRBV11-2,TRBD1,-,TRBJ2-4
TGTGCCAGTAGTATGGTCGGCAGGGGGCTTAGCGGGGAGCTGTTTTTT,CASSMVGRGLSGELFF,TRBV19,TRBD1,-,TRBJ2-2
TGTGCCAGCAGCCCCGGGACAGGGCCCACCGGGGAGCTGTTTTTT,CASSPGTGPTGELFF,TRBV7-3,TRBD1,-,TRBJ2-2
TGTGCCAGCAGCTTAACAGGGGTCTCCTACAATGAGCAGTTCTTC,CASSLTGVSYNEQFF,TRBV7-3,-,-,TRBJ2-1